This T cell receptor (beta chain) stems from a study of CD8 T cells in Susac syndrome. The authors reverse transcribed roughly 0.5 to 1 ug RNA with random hexamers. An immunoSEQ multiplex PCR generated amplified TCR beta CDR3 products spanning 54 Vbeta and 13 Jbeta. TCRdb itself ran the immunoSEQ multiplex PCR reads through MiXCR, one entry per CDR3 protein. The repertoire holds about 120,000 distinct CDR3 sequences, with about 93% as singletons. The V gene lost 3 bases and the J gene lost 0 bases, with 12 bases spanning the gap. The CDR3 spans 15 residues. Germline V gene data show CDR1 as SGHTA and CDR2 as FQGNSA. High-throughput TCR beta sequencing covered peripheral CD8+ and CD4+ T cells.

The J gene is TRBJ2-7, the V gene TRBV7-2; D is possibly TRBD1 (6 bases). The receptor was derived from a human donor in good health. Sequenced: CD4+ T cells from PBMCs. The CDR3: CASSLTGPSSYEQYF. The CDR3 DNA reads TGTGCCAGCAGCTTGACAGGACCTAGCTCCTACGAGCAGTACTTC.